The 32 T cell receptor beta chains below come from one sample, sequenced in a study of CD8 T cells in Susac syndrome. A quantity of about 0.5 to 1 ug RNA underwent reverse transcription using random hexamers. Using its own MiXCR run on the immunoSEQ multiplex PCR reads, TCRdb lists one record per CDR3 protein. The repertoire includes 300,000 or so distinct CDR3 sequences, about 92% of them detected once, and about 0.07% sits in the top ten. The sample consisted of CD4+ T cells from PBMCs. These receptors originate from a human donor with multiple sclerosis.

V usage is TRBV9 and J usage is TRBJ2-5; D uncertain. Germline CDR1 is SGDLS and CDR2 is YYNGEE. CDR3 length equals 16 residues. V lost 0 bases and J lost 1, with 13 bases in between. As DNA, the CDR3 is TGTGCCAGCAGCGTAGGTGCCCCCCGGCGCCAAGAGACCCAGTACTTC. Amino acid sequence: CASSVGAPRRQETQYF. Full variable domain (missing parts from reference TRBV9 and TRBJ2-5): DSGVTQTPKHLITATGQRVTLRCSPRSGDLSVYWYQQSLDQGLQFLIQYYNGEERAKGNILERFSAQQFPDLHSELNLSSLELGDSALYFCASSVGAPRRQETQYFGPGTRLLVL.

The chain has TRBV25-1 and TRBJ2-2; D perhaps matches TRBD2 (6 bases). This CDR3 comprises 14 residues. V was cut by 4 bases and J by 3 bases, with 9 bases left in between. The germline V gene has CDR1 MGHDK and CDR2 SYGVNS. CDR3: CASSVGGDTGELFF. The DNA of the CDR3 is TGTGCCAGCAGTGTCGGAGGGGACACCGGGGAGCTGTTTTTT. Drawing the rest from reference TRBV25-1 and TRBJ2-2, the complete variable domain is EADIYQTPRYLVIGTGKKITLECSQTMGHDKMYWYQQDPGMELHLIHYSYGVNSTEKGDLSSESTVSRIRTEHFPLTLESARPSHTSQYLCASSVGGDTGELFFGEGSRLTVL.

This chain uses TRBV18 with TRBJ2-7, with 10 nucleotides matching TRBD2. From germline, CDR1 is KGHSH and CDR2 LQKENI. CDR3 length: 16 residues. The V gene end was trimmed by 0 bases and the J gene end by 3 bases; junction bases not matched to a gene: 5. CDR3 nucleotide sequence: TGTGCCAGCTCACCACCTAGCGGGGGGCCTTACTACGAGCAGTACTTC. Its protein is CASSPPSGGPYYEQYF.

V is TRBV4-2 and J is TRBJ2-3, with D tentatively TRBD1 (5 bases). The CDR3 is made up of 14 amino acids. Germline V gives CDR1 LGHNA, CDR2 YNFKEQ. The V end was cut by 1 base, the J end by 0 bases, with 5 bases between. The CDR3 is CASSQAGSTDTQYF. CDR3 bases: TGTGCCAGCAGCCAAGCAGGGAGCACAGATACGCAGTATTTT.

V is TRBV15 and J is TRBJ1-2; D uncertain. The CDR3 spans 16 residues. Germline values: CDR1 LNHNV, CDR2 YYDKDF (reference sequence). Trimming shortened V by 5 bases and J by 8 bases, and 24 bases separated the two germline ends. The CDR3, as DNA: TGTGCCACCAGCCCCCAGAACCGTTACTCTGGGAACGGCTACACCTTC. It is translated as CATSPQNRYSGNGYTF.

Details on this clonotype: This CDR3 fails to terminate in the conserved phenylalanine or tryptophan, so it likely reflects a read error. The genes are TRBV5-1 and TRBJ2-1, with 10 positions matching TRBD1. Germline trimming cut 4 bases from V and 6 bases from J; bases unmatched to any gene: 10. The germline CDR1 and CDR2 sequences are SGHRS and YFSETQ. The CDR3 has 16 amino acids. CDR3 sequence: CASSPPGQGLFNEQFI. CDR3 DNA sequence: TGCGCCAGCAGCCCTCCGGGACAGGGGTTATTCAATGAGCAGTTCATC.

This sequence joins TRBV7-2 and TRBJ2-4, with a weak D call TRBD1 (5 bases). This CDR3 is built from 15 residues. CDR1 and CDR2 from the germline V gene are SGHTA and FQGNSA. The V and J ends lost 1 base and 9 bases respectively, with 16 bases between them. The CDR3 spells CASSLVAGNKRIQYF. The CDR3, as DNA: TGTGCCAGCAGCTTAGTGGCAGGGAATAAGCGCATTCAGTACTTC. Combining the CDR3 with reference TRBV7-2 and TRBJ2-4 gives the whole variable domain GAGVSQSPSNKVTEKGKDVELRCDPISGHTALYWYRQSLGQGLEFLIYFQGNSAPDKSGLPSDRFSAERTGGSVSTLTIQRTQQEDSAVYLCASSLVAGNKRIQYFGAGTRLSVL.

V gene TRBV7-9 combines with J gene TRBJ2-7; D gene uncertain. The CDR3 contains 14 residues. Trimming stripped 5 bases from V and 6 bases from J, with 17 bases between. From germline, CDR1 is SEHNR and CDR2 FQNEAQ (reference sequence). The CDR3 loop is CASSEAGKKREQYF. In DNA form, the CDR3 reads TGTGCCAGCAGCGAAGCCGGCAAGAAACGCGAGCAGTACTTC.

The CDR3 reads CASSLAGAPEAFF. CDR3 bases: TGTGCCAGCAGCTTAGCCGGGGCCCCTGAAGCTTTCTTT. V gene TRBV7-8 combines with J gene TRBJ1-1, with D possibly being TRBD1 (5 bases). The CDR3 spans 13 residues. V shed 0 bases and J shed 6 bases, with 8 bases lying between them. The V gene's germline CDR1 is SGHVS and CDR2 FQNEAQ.

The chain recombines TRBV4-1 with TRBJ1-1, with 8 bases identical to TRBD1. V gave up 3 bases and J gave up 9 bases; unmatched junction bases: 12. The CDR3 covers 15 residues. CDR1 MGHRA and CDR2 YSYEKL come from the germline V gene. CDR3 residues: CASSHLTQGARQAFF. The CDR3 bases are TGCGCCAGCAGCCACTTAACGCAGGGGGCGCGTCAAGCTTTCTTT.

V and J are TRBV12-3 or TRBV12-4 and TRBJ2-3; possibly TRBD1 for D (6 bases). This CDR3 region has 15 residues. Trimming stripped 2 bases from V and 0 bases from J, with 9 bases between. CDR3 loop: CASSLRQGSTDTQYF. Here the CDR3 DNA reads TGTGCCAGCAGTTTAAGGCAGGGGAGCACAGATACGCAGTATTTT.

The chain couples TRBV20-1 to TRBJ2-7; tentatively, D is TRBD2 (6 bases). Trimming stripped 6 bases from V and 0 bases from J, with 15 bases between. This CDR3 spans 14 amino acids. Germline V gives CDR1 DFQATT, CDR2 SNEGSKA (reference sequence). CDR3 region: CSAPVGGVSYEQYF. The CDR3 coding sequence is TGCAGTGCCCCGGTGGGGGGAGTCTCCTACGAGCAGTACTTC.

V and J are TRBV23-1 and TRBJ1-1, with D unclear. TRBV23-1 is annotated as an ORF whose role is uncertain. The ends were cut back, 0 bases at V and 11 bases at J, with 16 bases in the middle. The CDR3 spans 14 residues. Written as DNA, the CDR3 is TGCGCCAGCAGTCAATCTGGAGACCATCGATGTGCTTTCTTT. The encoded protein is CASSQSGDHRCAFF.

The chain carries TRBV5-1 and TRBJ1-4, with D maybe TRBD1 (6 bases). The V end was cut by 5 bases, the J end by 0 bases, with 11 bases between. CDR3 length: 15 amino acids. Germline V gene sequence: CDR1 SGHRS, CDR2 YFSETQ. The CDR3 reads CASSKQGATNEKLFF. The DNA for the CDR3 is TGCGCCAGCAGTAAACAGGGCGCAACTAATGAAAAACTGTTTTTT.

The chain carries TRBV6-2 or TRBV6-3 and TRBJ2-5, with TRBD2 matching over 14 bases. CDR1 and CDR2 (germline): MNHEY, SVGEGT. The CDR3 contains 20 residues. The trim removed 6 bases at V and 1 base at J, leaving 16 bases unmatched. CDR3 protein: CASSPTLRLAGGNLQETQYF. The CDR3 DNA sequence: TGTGCCAGCAGCCCTACCCTTCGACTAGCGGGAGGGAACCTCCAAGAGACCCAGTACTTC.

The chain recombines TRBV12-3 or TRBV12-4 with TRBJ2-7, with 8 nucleotides matching TRBD2. V shed 6 bases, J shed 3 bases, and the junction held 10 bases outside the gene matches. The CDR3 is 15 amino acids. CDR3: CASSPTGGLHYEQYF. For the CDR3, the DNA is TGTGCCAGCAGCCCAACGGGGGGGCTACACTACGAGCAGTACTTC.

The V call is TRBV7-2, the J call TRBJ1-1; D not resolved. Germline CDR1 reads SGHTA; CDR2 reads FQGNSA. CDR3 size: 13 residues. Trimming removed 4 bases at V and 4 bases at J, with 10 bases between. CDR3: CASSSFGGTEAFF. For the CDR3, the DNA is TGTGCCAGCAGCTCGTTCGGAGGCACTGAAGCTTTCTTT.

The DNA of the CDR3 is TGTGCCAGCAGGATGCGGGACAGGCGTGAAAAACTGTTTTTT. It codes for CASRMRDRREKLFF. The J gene is TRBJ1-4, the V gene TRBV12-3 or TRBV12-4; 8 bases map to TRBD1. Trimming cost V 6 bases and J 7 bases; bases outside gene matches: 7. This CDR3 contains 14 residues.

The genes are TRBV19 and TRBJ2-7; 7 nucleotides agree with TRBD2. J was trimmed by 6 bases and V by 8 bases; bases with no gene match: 10. The CDR3 has 13 residues. The V gene's germline CDR1 is LNHDA and CDR2 SQIVND (reference sequence). CDR3 bases: TGTGCCAGTCGTTCGGTCAGGGAGGGCGAGCAGTACTTC. Residues: CASRSVREGEQYF.

The CDR3 DNA is TGTGCCAGCATCCCCTTCCCGCCCGGGAGGCACATTTATACGCAGTATTTT. Protein: CASIPFPPGRHIYTQYF. J is TRBJ2-3 and V is TRBV11-2; 7 bases are shared with TRBD2. This CDR3 comprises 17 residues. The germline gives CDR1 SGHAT, CDR2 FQNNGV. Germline trimming cut 7 bases from V and 7 bases from J; bases unmatched to any gene: 20.

The chain has TRBV19 and TRBJ2-2; D may be TRBD1 or TRBD2 (5 bases each). The CDR3 is 15 amino acids. With 7 bases removed from V and 4 bases from J, the gap between germline ends came to 16 bases. Per germline, CDR1 LNHDA and CDR2 SQIVND (reference sequence). The CDR3 sequence is CASTTGAGITGELFF. The CDR3 region has the DNA TGTGCCAGTACTACCGGGGCAGGGATCACCGGGGAGCTGTTTTTT.

In this sample, this clonotype turned up once. The V and J genes are TRBV6-5 and TRBJ2-3; 13 bases are a match to TRBD2. This CDR3 is built from 18 residues. J lost 6 bases, V lost 2 bases, and 11 bases had no gene match. The germline V gene encodes CDR1 MNHEY and CDR2 SVGAGI. CDR3 sequence: CASSYTRRTSGGVDTQYF. Written as DNA, the CDR3 is TGTGCCAGCAGTTACACCAGACGGACTAGCGGGGGAGTGGATACGCAGTATTTT.

This chain joins TRBV12-3 or TRBV12-4 and TRBJ1-1; D ambiguous. V shed 3 bases and J shed 0 bases, with 5 bases lying between them. This CDR3 region has 13 residues. The DNA for the CDR3 is TGTGCCAGCAGTTTTCGGATGAACACTGAAGCTTTCTTT. Protein sequence: CASSFRMNTEAFF.

The gene calls are TRBV20-1 and TRBJ2-5; D gene unclear. Germline V gives CDR1 DFQATT, CDR2 SNEGSKA (reference sequence). The V end was cut by 6 bases, the J end by 4 bases, with 12 bases between. The CDR3 has 12 amino acids. The DNA for the CDR3 is TGCAGTGCCGCTAGAGTCGGAGAGACCCAGTACTTC. This encodes CSAARVGETQYF.

The chain combines TRBV3-1 with TRBJ2-2; unclear D gene. V shed 5 bases and J shed 5 bases, with 12 bases lying between them. The CDR3 contains 14 residues. CDR1 LGHDT and CDR2 YNNKEL come from the germline V gene (reference sequence). The CDR3 loop reads CASSARVGTGELFF. The CDR3 bases are TGTGCCAGCAGCGCGCGAGTGGGGACCGGGGAGCTGTTTTTT.

The count of this clonotype is one. The V call is TRBV15, the J call TRBJ2-1; D is uncertain. The germline CDR1 and CDR2 sequences are LNHNV and YYDKDF (reference sequence). The CDR3 runs 14 residues. Trimming took 2 bases from V and 5 from J, leaving 10 bases between them. As DNA, the CDR3 is TGTGCCACCAGCAGACGTGGTACCCACAATGAGCAGTTCTTC. Translation: CATSRRGTHNEQFF.

The chain combines TRBV3-1 with TRBJ1-4; D is undetermined. Germline V gene lookup returns CDR1 LGHDT and CDR2 YNNKEL (reference sequence). Deletions cut 1 base from V and 4 bases from J, with 10 bases between. This CDR3 region has 15 residues. CDR3: CASSQGGGHNEKLFF. In DNA, the CDR3 is TGTGCCAGCAGCCAAGGTGGAGGGCATAATGAAAAACTGTTTTTT.

The gene calls are TRBV29-1 and TRBJ1-1; D gene ambiguous. The V end lost 7 bases, the J end lost 8 bases, and 20 bases lay between the germline ends. Germline-derived CDR1 and CDR2 are SQVTM and ANQGSEA. The CDR3 totals 13 residues. CDR3 region: CSGCRGGGAEAFF. The CDR3 bases are TGCAGCGGGTGTCGGGGTGGAGGTGCGGAAGCTTTCTTT.

The genes are TRBV20-1 and TRBJ2-1, with 8 positions matching TRBD2. CDR3 length: 14 amino acids. Per the germline V gene, CDR1 is DFQATT and CDR2 is SNEGSKA (reference sequence). The J segment lost 4 bases and the V segment lost 4 bases, leaving 6 bases of the junction unmatched. The CDR3: CSATLAGPYNEQFF. CDR3 DNA sequence: TGCAGTGCTACCCTAGCGGGCCCTTACAATGAGCAGTTCTTC.

The rearrangement joins TRBV11-1 to TRBJ1-3; maybe TRBD1 (6 bases). Trimming took 2 bases from V and 3 from J, leaving 29 bases between them. This CDR3 spans 21 amino acids. Germline-derived CDR1 and CDR2 are SGHAT and FQDESV (reference sequence). DNA for the CDR3: TGTGCCAGCAGCTTACTTCAGGGGAGAAGCGTCGGGACCGTATTTGGAAACACCATATATTTT. Protein sequence: CASSLLQGRSVGTVFGNTIYF. Together with reference TRBV11-1 and TRBJ1-3, the CDR3 gives the full variable domain: EAEVAQSPRYKITEKSQAVAFWCDPISGHATLYWYRQILGQGPELLVQFQDESVVDDSQLPKDRFSAERLKGVDSTLKIQPAELGDSAMYLCASSLLQGRSVGTVFGNTIYFGEGSWLTVV.

V gene TRBV30 combines with J gene TRBJ1-2, with a possible D match to TRBD1 (6 bases). CDR3 length: 14 amino acids. Trimming shortened V by 4 bases and J by 2 bases, and 14 bases separated the two germline ends. From germline, CDR1 is GTSNPN and CDR2 SVGIG (reference sequence). The CDR3 coding sequence is TGTGCCTGGACACAGGGCGTCATAAACTATGGCTACACCTTC. This encodes CAWTQGVINYGYTF.

This chain links TRBV6-6 with TRBJ2-5, with D perhaps given as TRBD1 or TRBD2 (5 bases each). Germline lookup yields CDR1 MNHNY and CDR2 SVGAGI (reference sequence). V lost 6 bases, J lost 2 bases, and 13 bases lay in between. The CDR3 covers 14 residues. CDR3 DNA sequence: TGTGCCAGCAGACTCGGGACGGAACAAGAGACCCAGTACTTC. Protein sequence: CASRLGTEQETQYF.